The clone carrying this T cell receptor (beta chain) is called medium-sized (0.01 to 0.1%) based on its frequency. Its antigen is not known. The data were obtained in a study of T cell clusters in autoimmune cytopenias. Study conclusions and caveats: A dominant lymphoma-associated repertoire apparently masked the cluster-lack signature in secondary cytopenia versus chronic lymphocytic leukemia. Primary autoimmune cytopenia patients appeared to lack physiological T cell clusters present in healthy donors. Exclusive TRB clusters were approximately 3-fold more numerous in healthy donors than in active autoimmune hepatitis. TRB repertoire shifts in secondary cytopenia and chronic lymphocytic leukemia mostly reflected lymphoma, not autoimmunity.

Each sample's input was around 270 ng genomic DNA, some 38,000 genome equivalents. CDR1 is MNHEY and CDR2 is SMNVEV in the germline V gene (reference sequence). CDR3 size: 14 residues. TRB rearrangements were amplified by touch-down multiplex PCR with mixed TRB-A/B primers. TCRdb processed the multiplex PCR reads again and assigns one entry to each CDR3 protein, with no DNA. Found here are roughly 1,900 distinct CDR3 sequences; the top ten clones hold around 34%. The rearrangement uses TRBV27 and TRBJ2-7; the TRBD1 assignment by TCRdb is unverifiable without DNA. Sequencing was carried out using peripheral blood. This receptor was obtained from a human donor with an autoimmune cytopenia, with autoimmune hepatitis or in good health (not recorded which). The CDR3 loop is CASSWDRKAYEQYF.